The 15 T cell receptor beta chains below come from one sample, sequenced in a study of shared clonotypes between healthy human individuals. This table comes from immunoSEQ multiplex PCR, and its TCRdb copy is limited to in-frame clones, with some not included. The data contain approximately 2,000,000 clones, 93% of them singletons. CD45RO-negative, CCR7-selected cells formed the naive CD8 fraction, which excluded terminally differentiated effector memory CD45RA+ cells. The specimen was naive CD8+ T cells from PBMCs. The receptor source for this set is a young man in good health. Some clones in this sample may be carry-over from other donors' samples.

The chain combines TRBV29-1 with TRBJ1-1; 12 positions agree with TRBD1. Trimming cost V 7 bases and J 5 bases; bases outside gene matches: 5. CDR3 size: 13 residues. Germline V gene sequence: CDR1 SQVTM, CDR2 ANQGSEA. The CDR3 here is CSAGTGGSTEAFF. The CDR3 coding sequence is TGCAGCGCCGGGACAGGGGGCTCAACTGAAGCTTTCTTT.

The J gene is TRBJ1-1, the V gene TRBV4-2; 7 nucleotides line up with TRBD1. The CDR3 has 14 residues. V shed 3 bases, J shed 1 base, and the junction held 2 bases outside the gene matches. The germline V gene encodes CDR1 LGHNA and CDR2 YNFKEQ. The CDR3 nucleotides are TGTGCCAGCAGCCAGACAGGGTGGAACACTGAAGCTTTCTTT. This codes for CASSQTGWNTEAFF.

V and J are TRBV5-8 and TRBJ2-1; D not resolved. V dropped 7 bases and J dropped 3 bases, with 20 bases sitting between them. The CDR3 sequence is 16 residues long. Germline CDR1 and CDR2: SGHTS and YDEGEE. DNA of the CDR3: TGTGCCAGCTATATTAAAACGGACCCTCTCTACAATGAGCAGTTCTTC. Encoded protein: CASYIKTDPLYNEQFF.

The chain joins TRBV6-5 to TRBJ2-1; the D is unclear. The CDR3 spans 15 residues. Trimming removed 6 bases at V and 4 bases at J, with 16 bases between. Germline V gene data show CDR1 as MNHEY and CDR2 as SVGAGI. The CDR3 loop reads CASSRQALIYNEQFF. As DNA, the CDR3 is TGTGCCAGCAGCAGACAAGCGCTAATTTACAATGAGCAGTTCTTC.

The chain carries TRBV6-5 and TRBJ2-1; D remains ambiguous. The V gene lost 0 bases and the J gene lost 6 bases, with 9 bases spanning the gap. The V gene's germline CDR1 is MNHEY and CDR2 SVGAGI. This CDR3 region has 14 residues. CDR3 sequence (DNA): TGTGCCAGCAGTTACTCGGTACTGTTCAATGAGCAGTTCTTC. The encoded protein is CASSYSVLFNEQFF.

The chain employs TRBV7-3 and TRBJ2-4; TRBD1 or TRBD2 may be the D gene (5 bases each). This CDR3 comprises 14 residues. Per germline, CDR1 SGHTA and CDR2 FQGTGA. The ends were cut back, 5 bases at V and 6 bases at J, with 14 bases in the middle. CDR3 in amino acids: CASSAGTPGNIQYF. The CDR3 bases are TGTGCCAGCAGCGCCGGGACCCCCGGAAACATTCAGTACTTC.

This chain links TRBV28 with TRBJ2-3; D remains ambiguous. V was clipped by 3 bases and J by 2 bases, with 6 bases between them. This CDR3 spans 13 amino acids. Per the germline V gene, CDR1 is MDHEN and CDR2 is SYDVKM. The chain's CDR3 is CASSFSLTDTQYF. In DNA, the CDR3 is TGTGCCAGCAGTTTTAGCCTCACAGATACGCAGTATTTT.

For the CDR3, the DNA is TGTGCCAGCAGTGAATCAGGGTTGAGGAATTCACCCCTCCACTTT. Its translation is CASSESGLRNSPLHF. V and J are TRBV25-1 and TRBJ1-6, with D perhaps matching TRBD1 (5 bases). CDR1 and CDR2 (germline): MGHDK, SYGVNS. The V end lost 1 base, the J end lost 7 bases, and 11 bases lay between the germline ends. This CDR3 contains 15 residues.

The chain is built from TRBV30 and TRBJ2-7, with TRBD1 matching 8 bases. V lost 7 bases to trimming and J lost 1 base; unmatched junction nucleotides: 6. The germline V gene has CDR1 GTSNPN and CDR2 SVGIG (reference sequence). CDR3 size: 13 residues. The CDR3 DNA reads as TGTGCCTTGATGACAGGGGAATCCTACGAGCAGTACTTC. This sequence encodes CALMTGESYEQYF.

The V call is TRBV6-6, the J call TRBJ2-1; 10 positions agree with TRBD2. The CDR3 is 16 residues long. Germline loops: CDR1 MNHNY, CDR2 SVGAGI (reference sequence). The V and J ends lost 6 bases and 6 bases, in that order; junction bases with no gene match: 11. The DNA of the CDR3 is TGTGCCAGCAGCCACCAGAGGCTAGCGGGAGTCAATGAGCAGTTCTTC. It yields the protein CASSHQRLAGVNEQFF.

Turning to this clone: The same CDR3 arises from other DNA sequences in this sample as well. CDR3 protein: CASSLSATYEQYF. DNA for the CDR3: TGTGCCAGCAGTTTGTCGGCAACCTACGAGCAGTACTTC. The chain uses TRBV27 and TRBJ2-7; no definite D call. Germline CDR1 is MNHEY and CDR2 is SMNVEV (reference sequence). The V end was cut by 3 bases, the J end by 2 bases, with 8 bases between. The CDR3 loop spans 13 amino acids.

This CDR3 reads CASSFIGQGSTNYGYTF. In DNA form, the CDR3 reads TGTGCCAGCAGTTTTATCGGACAGGGGTCAACTAACTATGGCTACACCTTC. The rearrangement uses TRBV27 and TRBJ1-2; 9 bases are shared with TRBD1. This CDR3 is 17 amino acids long. Germline V lookup: CDR1 MNHEY, CDR2 SMNVEV (reference sequence). The junction had 8 bases not matched to a gene; V was cut back by 3 bases and J by 0 bases.

The chain combines TRBV5-8 with TRBJ2-5; 9 bases align to TRBD1. Germline V gene lookup returns CDR1 SGHTS and CDR2 YDEGEE. Trimming took 5 bases from V and 3 from J; bases not matched to a gene: 5. The CDR3 has 14 residues. The CDR3 loop reads CASRGGQGEETQYF. DNA of the CDR3: TGTGCCAGCAGGGGGGGACAGGGAGAAGAGACCCAGTACTTC.

The chain joins TRBV7-9 to TRBJ2-1; D ambiguous. There are 11 residues in the CDR3. The germline gives CDR1 SEHNR, CDR2 FQNEAQ (reference sequence). V lost 0 bases and J lost 15, with 9 bases in between. The CDR3 nucleotides read TGTGCCAGCAGCTTAGCTTCCGGACGGTTCTTC. As protein: CASSLASGRFF.

The sample holds one count of this clone. The chain links TRBV7-6 to TRBJ2-2; D unresolved. Germline V gene sequence: CDR1 SGHVS, CDR2 FNYEAQ. This CDR3 has 15 amino acids. V gave up 1 base and J gave up 1 base, with 7 bases separating them. The CDR3 DNA follows: TGTGCCAGCAGCTTAGAGGTCCTGAACACCGGGGAGCTGTTTTTT. It yields the protein CASSLEVLNTGELFF.